This TCR beta chain is from a study of T cells in severe cutaneous drug reactions. Looking at the study overall: Patients were recruited from Taiwan, Thailand and Europe between the early 2010s and the late 2010s. Enrollment required a probable or definite RegiSCAR diagnosis of SJS/TEN or DRESS. Study outcomes and limitations: All seven CBZ-SJS/TEN blister samples shared a public TCRbeta CDR3 at mean around 13%. Carbamazepine-induced Stevens-Johnson syndrome or toxic epidermal necrolysis patients showed strongly raised TRBV12-4, about 29% in blister cells and about 5% in PBMC.

Germline-derived CDR1 and CDR2 are MNHEY and SVGAGI. The CDR3 totals 16 residues. TCR subtype-specific primers in iRepertoire multiplex PCR prepared libraries for bulk and single-cell sequencing. From the multiplex PCR reads, TCRdb lists one entry per CDR3 protein and no DNA. Found here are around 8,000 distinct CDR3 sequences; the top ten clones hold over 25%. For this clonotype: What it recognizes is unknown.

The donors had carbamazepine-induced Stevens-Johnson syndrome or toxic epidermal necrolysis. Input material: cells from a skin blister. This sequence originates from a human donor with a severe cutaneous adverse drug reaction. V is TRBV6-5 and J is TRBJ1-4; TCRdb's D call of TRBD1 is untestable without DNA. This CDR3 reads CASSYSRGAGSEKLFF.